The sequence of this T cell receptor (beta chain) was determined in a study of beta chain features in type 1 diabetes. Expressed TCRB transcripts got sequenced, as all isolated RNA was reverse transcribed. Repertoires were generated with immunoSEQ multiplex PCR, while TCRdb's copy carries only in-frame clones and drops some. The sample includes about 280,000 clones, around 16% of them seen just once. To note about this clone: As yet, its antigen is unknown.

CD45RO/CCR7/CD25/CD127/CD95/CD27 separated CD4+ naive, central memory, regulatory and stem cell-like memory cells by sorting. This CDR3 is 14 amino acids long. The V gene end was trimmed by 1 base and the J gene end by 5 bases; junction bases not matched to a gene: 2. Looked up from germline, CDR1 is GTSNPN and CDR2 is SVGIG (reference sequence). The study, taken as a whole, reports: Moderate yet significant TCRB CDR3 shortening was seen in Type 1 diabetes patients in all four CD4+ subsets. Patients with type 1 diabetes carried fewer insertions and had more deletions at their VDJ junctions.

The sequence came from a man between 18 and 35 years old with type 1 diabetes. The rearrangement joins TRBV30 to TRBJ2-1; 10 bases fit TRBD2. The sequenced material came from naive CD4+ T cells from blood. CDR3 amino acids: CAWSELAGNNEQFF. CDR3 in DNA: TGTGCCTGGAGTGAACTAGCGGGAAACAATGAGCAGTTCTTC. Full variable domain (outside the CDR3, taken from reference TRBV30 and TRBJ2-1): SQTIHQWPATLVQPVGSPLSLECTVEGTSNPNLYWYRQAAGRGLQLLFYSVGIGQISSEVPQNLSASRPQDRQFILSSKKLLLSDSGFYLCAWSELAGNNEQFFGPGTRLTVL.